A selection of T cell receptor beta chains follows, all from one sample in a study of low-dose radiotherapy and immunotherapy resistance in tumors. TCRdb redid the calling of the reads with MiXCR, one entry per CDR3 protein. The table records 45,000 or so distinct CDR3 sequences, around 25% of them present only once. The specimen comprised PBMCs, sampled after low-dose radiotherapy plus immunotherapy. These receptors were collected from a male donor with prostate cancer. Each CDR3 is given with its conserved first and last residue.

TRBV29-1,CSGGNRGRYNEQFF
TRBV18,CASSPVQSYNEQFF
TRBV28,CASNSFPGTGNEKLFF
TRBV5-1,CASSLGLAAVKETQYF
TRBV5-8,CASSGTSSSYNEQFF
TRBV7-3,CASSGSPGSPLHF
TRBV3-1,CASSQDYARNEQFF
TRBV5-5,CASSGTLVERFF
TRBV21-1,CASTYRKGLAGDNEQFF
TRBV29-1,CSVESGNYGYTF
TRBV12-5,CASGRPGAGGTDTQYF
TRBV12-3/TRBV12-4,CASRGPGDQPQHF
TRBV5-3,CASSRSGSFDTGELFF